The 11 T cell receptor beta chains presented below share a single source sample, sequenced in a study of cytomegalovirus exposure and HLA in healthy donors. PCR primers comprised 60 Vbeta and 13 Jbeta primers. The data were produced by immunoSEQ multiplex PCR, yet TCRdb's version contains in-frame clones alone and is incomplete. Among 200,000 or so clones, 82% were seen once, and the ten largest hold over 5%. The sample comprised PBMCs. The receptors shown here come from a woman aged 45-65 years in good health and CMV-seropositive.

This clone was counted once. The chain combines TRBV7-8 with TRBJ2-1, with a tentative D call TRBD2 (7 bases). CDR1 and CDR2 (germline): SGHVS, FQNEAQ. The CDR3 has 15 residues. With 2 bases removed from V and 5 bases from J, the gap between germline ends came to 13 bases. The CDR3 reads CASSLSGGGNNEQFF. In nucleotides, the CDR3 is TGTGCCAGCAGCTTATCTGGGGGGGGCAACAATGAGCAGTTCTTC.

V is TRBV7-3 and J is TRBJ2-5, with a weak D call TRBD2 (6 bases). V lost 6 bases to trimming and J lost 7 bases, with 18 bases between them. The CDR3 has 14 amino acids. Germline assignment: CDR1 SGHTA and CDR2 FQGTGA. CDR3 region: CASSPEGGIGTQYF. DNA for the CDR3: TGTGCCAGCAGTCCTGAAGGAGGGATTGGGACCCAGTACTTC.

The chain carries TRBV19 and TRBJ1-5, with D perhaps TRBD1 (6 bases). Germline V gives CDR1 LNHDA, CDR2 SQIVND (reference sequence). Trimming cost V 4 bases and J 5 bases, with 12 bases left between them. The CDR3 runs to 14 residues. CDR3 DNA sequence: TGTGCCAGTAGTAGACAGACAGGTTATCAGCCCCAGCATTTT. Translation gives CASSRQTGYQPQHF.

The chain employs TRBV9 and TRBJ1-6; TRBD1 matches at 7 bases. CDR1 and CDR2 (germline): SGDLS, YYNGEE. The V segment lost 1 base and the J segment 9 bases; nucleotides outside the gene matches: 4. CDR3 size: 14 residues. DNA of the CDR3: TGTGCCAGCAGCGTACGGCAGGGGGGTTCACCCCTCCACTTT. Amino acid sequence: CASSVRQGGSPLHF.

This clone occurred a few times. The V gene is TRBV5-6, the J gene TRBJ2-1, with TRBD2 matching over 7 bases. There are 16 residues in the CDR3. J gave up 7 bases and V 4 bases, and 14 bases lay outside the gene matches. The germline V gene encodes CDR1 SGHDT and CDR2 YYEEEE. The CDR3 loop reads CASSPDIGGRSNEQFF. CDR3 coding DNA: TGTGCCAGCAGCCCGGACATTGGCGGGAGAAGTAATGAGCAGTTCTTC.

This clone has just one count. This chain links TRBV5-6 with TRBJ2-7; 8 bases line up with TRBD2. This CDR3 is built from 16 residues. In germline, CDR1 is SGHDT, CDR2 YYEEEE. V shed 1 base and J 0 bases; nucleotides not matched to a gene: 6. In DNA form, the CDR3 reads TGTGCCAGCAGCTTGAGCGGGGGCCTTAGCTCCTACGAGCAGTACTTC. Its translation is CASSLSGGLSSYEQYF.

The CDR3 DNA follows: TGTGCCAGCAGCAAAATGGTTGGATACGAGGACTACGAGCAGTACTTC. Translated, it gives CASSKMVGYEDYEQYF. The chain has TRBV21-1 and TRBJ2-7; the table names TRBD2, a call not compared with the DNA. TRBV21-1 is labeled a pseudogene. This CDR3 comprises 16 residues.

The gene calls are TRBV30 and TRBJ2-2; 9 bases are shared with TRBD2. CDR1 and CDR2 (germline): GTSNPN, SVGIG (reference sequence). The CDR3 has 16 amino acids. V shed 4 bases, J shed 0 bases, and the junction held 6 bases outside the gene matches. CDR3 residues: CAWTASSGANTGELFF. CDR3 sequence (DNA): TGTGCCTGGACCGCCTCTAGCGGGGCGAACACCGGGGAGCTGTTTTTT.

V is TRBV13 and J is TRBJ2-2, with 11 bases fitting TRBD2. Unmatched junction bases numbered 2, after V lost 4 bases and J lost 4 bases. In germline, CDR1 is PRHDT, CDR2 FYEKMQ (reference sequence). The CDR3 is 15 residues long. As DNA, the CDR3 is TGTGCCAGCAGCTACGGACTAGCGGGCACCGGGGAGCTGTTTTTT. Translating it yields CASSYGLAGTGELFF.

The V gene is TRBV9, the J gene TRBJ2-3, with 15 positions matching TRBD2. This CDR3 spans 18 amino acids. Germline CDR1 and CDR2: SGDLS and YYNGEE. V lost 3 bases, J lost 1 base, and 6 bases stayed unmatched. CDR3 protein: CASSAGWTSGGGTDTQYF. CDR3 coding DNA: TGTGCCAGCAGCGCAGGTTGGACTAGCGGGGGGGGCACAGATACGCAGTATTTT.

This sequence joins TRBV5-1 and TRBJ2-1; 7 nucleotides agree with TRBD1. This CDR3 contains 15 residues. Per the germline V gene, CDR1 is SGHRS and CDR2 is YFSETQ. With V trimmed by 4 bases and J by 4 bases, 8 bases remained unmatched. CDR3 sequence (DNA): TGCGCCAGCAGCGCCACCCCGACAGGGTACAATGAGCAGTTCTTC. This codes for CASSATPTGYNEQFF.